This T cell receptor (beta chain) was profiled in a study of blood T cells in healthy people across ages. This clonotype was seen only a few times. No antigen is known for it. A sample-barcoded 5' primer and a J-beta primer mix were used in a second PCR of roughly 7 to 11 cycles. MiXCR, run by TCRdb on the 5' RACE reads, gives a single entry per CDR3 protein. The repertoire holds roughly 680,000 distinct CDR3 sequences, with about 52% as singletons. Whole-study findings and limits: Lack of knowledge of donor CMV status possibly confounded expanded clonotype changes. With unsorted PBMCs, a conclusive comparison of naive versus antigen-experienced cells was not possible.

The CDR3 contains 18 residues. Germline V CDR1 and CDR2: DFQATT, SNEGSKA (reference sequence). V was pared by 2 bases and J by 2 bases, with 13 bases of the junction left unmatched. The source material was blood. The J gene is TRBJ2-5, the V gene TRBV20-1; 11 bases are shared with TRBD2. The clonotype was recovered from a woman aged 55-75 years in good health. The DNA of the CDR3 is TGCAGTGCTAGATGGGGAGCTAGCGGGAGGCTATCACAAGAGACCCAGTACTTC. This encodes CSARWGASGRLSQETQYF.